The 27 T cell receptor beta chains in this list originate from one sample, sequenced in a study of memory CD4+ T cells and cytomegalovirus serostatus. Profiling relied on immunoSEQ multiplex PCR, and the TCRdb table lists in-frame clones only, not all of them. The repertoire holds some 47,000 clones, with under 80% as singletons. The sort gate was single viable CD3+CD4+CD8-CD45RO+ cells for memory CD4+ T cells. The sequencing input was memory CD4+ T cells from blood. The origin of the receptors is an adult in good health and CMV-seronegative.

The chain carries TRBV4-1 and TRBJ1-4; no clear D gene. Deletions cut 0 bases from V and 3 bases from J, with 8 bases between. CDR1 and CDR2 (germline): MGHRA, YSYEKL. The length of the CDR3 is 15 residues. The CDR3 protein is CASSQEGRANEKLFF. The DNA of the CDR3 is TGCGCCAGCAGCCAAGAGGGCCGGGCTAATGAAAAACTGTTTTTT.

This chain uses TRBV15 with TRBJ1-4; D is unresolved. The CDR3 has 13 amino acids. Per the germline V gene, CDR1 is LNHNV and CDR2 is YYDKDF (reference sequence). The germline V and J ends were trimmed by 7 bases and 5 bases, with 11 bases remaining between them. CDR3 region: CATTLGRNEKLFF. The CDR3 nucleotides are TGTGCCACCACCCTCGGGAGAAATGAAAAACTGTTTTTT.

This rearrangement joins TRBV6-5 to TRBJ2-2, with D uncertain. The CDR3 has 15 amino acids. CDR1 MNHEY and CDR2 SVGAGI come from the germline V gene. Between the trimmed V and J ends, which lost 0 bases and 8 bases, there was a span of 13 bases. In DNA, the CDR3 is TGTGCCAGCAGTTACTCGAGTCCTGGGCGTGGGGAGCTGTTTTTT. Translated, it gives CASSYSSPGRGELFF.

The table lists this clone with a count of one. V and J are TRBV30 and TRBJ2-1; TRBD1 aligns across 12 bases. CDR1 and CDR2 from the germline V gene are GTSNPN and SVGIG (reference sequence). The CDR3 contains 13 residues. V trimming: 8 bases; J trimming: 4 bases; junction bases outside the gene matches: 3. The CDR3 loop is CAGDRGRYNEQFF. The CDR3, as DNA: TGTGCCGGGGACAGGGGGCGATACAATGAGCAGTTCTTC. Full variable domain (remainder filled in from reference TRBV30 and TRBJ2-1): SQTIHQWPATLVQPVGSPLSLECTVEGTSNPNLYWYRQAAGRGLQLLFYSVGIGQISSEVPQNLSASRPQDRQFILSSKKLLLSDSGFYLCAGDRGRYNEQFFGPGTRLTVL.

This clone has a handful of counts. The chain recombines TRBV7-3 with TRBJ2-3; 12 nucleotides align to TRBD2. This CDR3 is built from 16 residues. The J segment lost 2 bases and the V segment lost 4 bases, leaving 4 bases of the junction unmatched. CDR1 and CDR2 from the germline V gene are SGHTA and FQGTGA. CDR3 DNA sequence: TGTGCCAGCAGCTCCGGACTAGCGGGGCACACAGATACGCAGTATTTT. It translates to CASSSGLAGHTDTQYF.

V is TRBV19 and J is TRBJ2-6; D is unresolved. CDR3 length: 13 amino acids. Germline assignment: CDR1 LNHDA and CDR2 SQIVND (reference sequence). V lost 4 bases to trimming and J lost 4 bases, with 5 bases between them. The CDR3 is CASSNQGANVLTF. DNA of the CDR3: TGTGCCAGTAGTAACCAGGGGGCCAACGTCCTGACTTTC.

The V call is TRBV2, the J call TRBJ1-2; 7 bases map to TRBD1. Germline-derived CDR1 and CDR2 are SNHLY and FYNNEI. V gave up 4 bases and J gave up 2 bases; unmatched junction bases: 4. CDR3 length: 14 amino acids. The CDR3 DNA follows: TGTGCCAGCAGTGTAGGGACAGAAAACTATGGCTACACCTTC. Protein sequence: CASSVGTENYGYTF. Complete variable domain (other parts from reference TRBV2 and TRBJ1-2): EPEVTQTPSHQVTQMGQEVILRCVPISNHLYFYWYRQILGQKVEFLVSFYNNEISEKSEIFDDQFSVERPDGSNFTLKIRSTKLEDSAMYFCASSVGTENYGYTFGSGTRLTVV.

The J gene is TRBJ2-5, the V gene TRBV12-5; 8 bases agree with TRBD2. The trim removed 6 bases at V and 7 bases at J, leaving 13 bases unmatched. Germline V gene sequence: CDR1 LGHNT, CDR2 FRNRAP. This CDR3 is built from 15 residues. Written as DNA, the CDR3 is TGTGCTAGTGGCCCCGGACTAGCCCTTGGGGGGACCCAGTACTTC. It yields the protein CASGPGLALGGTQYF.

The CDR3 region has the DNA TGTGCCAGCAGTGAGAGGGACAGCACCGGGGAGCTGTTTTTT. It yields the protein CASSERDSTGELFF. The chain carries TRBV25-1 and TRBJ2-2; 7 bases align to TRBD1. From germline, CDR1 is MGHDK and CDR2 SYGVNS. CDR3 length equals 14 residues. The J segment lost 4 bases and the V segment lost 3 bases, leaving 2 bases of the junction unmatched.

The genes are TRBV11-3 and TRBJ2-7; D call uncertain. The CDR3 loop spans 16 amino acids. CDR1 SGHNT and CDR2 YENEEA come from the germline V gene. Between the trimmed V and J ends, which lost 1 base and 0 bases, there was a span of 13 bases. The CDR3 here is CASSLGMRGISYEQYF. In nucleotides, the CDR3 is TGTGCCAGCAGCTTAGGGATGCGCGGTATCTCCTACGAGCAGTACTTC. Looking up the rest from reference TRBV11-3 and TRBJ2-7 gives the full variable domain: EAGVVQSPRYKIIEKKQPVAFWCNPISGHNTLYWYLQNLGQGPELLIRYENEEAVDDSQLPKDRFSAERLKGVDSTLKIQPAELGDSAVYLCASSLGMRGISYEQYFGPGTRLTVT.

The rearrangement joins TRBV2 to TRBJ2-7, with TRBD1 as a possible D gene (5 bases). Trimming shortened V by 4 bases and J by 3 bases, and 7 bases separated the two germline ends. CDR1 SNHLY and CDR2 FYNNEI come from the germline V gene. This CDR3 contains 12 residues. In DNA form, the CDR3 reads TGTGCCAGCAGTGGACAGCTCTACGAGCAGTACTTC. Translating it yields CASSGQLYEQYF.

This clone has just a few counts. V and J are TRBV2 and TRBJ1-6; no definite D call. Per germline, CDR1 SNHLY and CDR2 FYNNEI. V shed 6 bases and J shed 10 bases, with 10 bases lying between them. The CDR3 consists of 12 residues. CDR3 loop: CASRAGPSPLHF. The DNA for the CDR3 is TGTGCCAGCAGGGCTGGCCCCTCACCCCTCCACTTT.

The chain carries TRBV29-1 and TRBJ1-3; D is perhaps TRBD1 (6 bases). In germline, CDR1 is SQVTM, CDR2 ANQGSEA. This CDR3 region has 12 residues. V was clipped by 7 bases and J by 6 bases, with 13 bases between them. The CDR3 is CSAQGGLNTIYF. DNA for the CDR3: TGCAGCGCACAAGGGGGGCTAAACACCATATATTTT.

This clone was detected only a few times. The chain is built from TRBV13 and TRBJ2-7; D unclear. Per the germline V gene, CDR1 is PRHDT and CDR2 is FYEKMQ (reference sequence). V was trimmed by 5 bases and J by 1 base, leaving 15 bases between them. This CDR3 is built from 15 residues. CDR3 nucleotides: TGTGCCAGCAGCCCCCGGACCGGAGTTTCCTACGAGCAGTACTTC. It specifies CASSPRTGVSYEQYF.

The rearrangement links TRBV6-6 to TRBJ1-1; D not certain. Germline loops: CDR1 MNHNY, CDR2 SVGAGI (reference sequence). V lost 6 bases and J 4 bases, leaving 12 bases between the germline ends. CDR3 length: 13 residues. Written as DNA, the CDR3 is TGTGCCAGCAGCCGGGAGGTGAGCACTGAAGCTTTCTTT. It translates to CASSREVSTEAFF.

The J gene is TRBJ1-2, the V gene TRBV5-1; 10 bases are a match to TRBD1. The CDR3 extends over 16 amino acids. V lost 1 base and J lost 7; bases outside the gene matches: 10. CDR1 is SGHRS and CDR2 is YFSETQ in the germline V gene. CDR3 bases: TGCGCCAGCAGCTTGATTCCCGGGACAGGGGATAGTGGCTACACCTTC. Amino acids: CASSLIPGTGDSGYTF.

The chain uses TRBV7-9 and TRBJ2-3; TRBD1 matches 11 bases. The CDR3 length is 18 residues. Losses at the gene ends were 5 bases for V and 0 bases for J; bases not matched to a gene: 10. Germline V gene lookup returns CDR1 SEHNR and CDR2 FQNEAQ (reference sequence). The DNA of the CDR3 is TGTGCCAGCAGCCTTCAGATCGGGACAGGGGGGAGCACAGATACGCAGTATTTT. The encoded protein is CASSLQIGTGGSTDTQYF.

This clone appeared a single time. The V call is TRBV19, the J call TRBJ1-1; 7 nucleotides line up with TRBD1. This CDR3 spans 12 amino acids. Per the germline V gene, CDR1 is LNHDA and CDR2 is SQIVND (reference sequence). The V gene end was trimmed by 0 bases and the J gene end by 14 bases; junction bases not matched to a gene: 6. The CDR3: CASSIDRRTGFF. The CDR3 DNA sequence: TGTGCCAGTAGTATAGATCGGAGGACAGGCTTCTTT.

J is TRBJ1-2 and V is TRBV5-6; D is unclear. Germline V gene data show CDR1 as SGHDT and CDR2 as YYEEEE. The V and J ends lost 4 bases and 8 bases respectively, with 15 bases between them. The length of the CDR3 is 13 residues. Here the CDR3 DNA reads TGTGCCAGCAGCACCGGGAGGGTCGGGGGCTACACCTTC. Protein sequence: CASSTGRVGGYTF. The variable domain in full, completed from reference TRBV5-6 and TRBJ1-2, reads DAGVTQSPTHLIKTRGQQVTLRCSPKSGHDTVSWYQQALGQGPQFIFQYYEEEERQRGNFPDRFSGHQFPNYSSELNVNALLLGDSALYLCASSTGRVGGYTFGSGTRLTVV.

The CDR3 DNA sequence: TGTGCCAGCAGCATACCCGGGACAGTACTCTACGAGCAGTACTTC. This translates into CASSIPGTVLYEQYF. The rearrangement uses TRBV2 and TRBJ2-7; 7 nucleotides align to TRBD1. CDR3 length: 15 residues. The germline gives CDR1 SNHLY, CDR2 FYNNEI. Germline trimming cut 6 bases from V and 3 bases from J; bases unmatched to any gene: 11.

This clone occurred a few times. This chain connects TRBV7-2 to TRBJ2-1; D is possibly TRBD1 or TRBD2 (5 bases each). Trimming shortened V by 2 bases and J by 9 bases, and 8 bases separated the two germline ends. Germline values: CDR1 SGHTA, CDR2 FQGNSA. This CDR3 has 12 residues. The CDR3 region has the DNA TGTGCCAGCAGCTTAACTGGGGGTGAGCAGTTCTTC. It yields the protein CASSLTGGEQFF.

This chain connects TRBV29-1 to TRBJ1-1; weak D call: TRBD1 (5 bases). The germline gives CDR1 SQVTM, CDR2 ANQGSEA. The CDR3 loop spans 14 amino acids. The CDR3: CGSNPGQMNTEAFF. In DNA, the CDR3 is TGCGGCTCAAACCCAGGGCAGATGAACACTGAAGCTTTCTTT. The complete variable domain, with remaining parts taken from reference TRBV29-1 and TRBJ1-1, reads SAVISQKPSRDICQRGTSLTIQCQVDSQVTMMFWYRQQPGQSLTLIATANQGSEATYESGFVIDKFPISRPNLTFSTLTVSNMSPEDSSIYLCGSNPGQMNTEAFFGQGTRLTVV.

V gene TRBV6-5 combines with J gene TRBJ2-7; the match to TRBD1 covers 10 bases. The CDR3 covers 14 residues. The V gene end was trimmed by 6 bases and the J gene end by 5 bases; junction bases not matched to a gene: 7. Germline loops: CDR1 MNHEY, CDR2 SVGAGI. The CDR3 nucleotides read TGTGCCAGCAGACCGGGACAGGGGAGGGACGAGCAGTACTTC. Translating gives CASRPGQGRDEQYF.

This clone was seen only once. The gene calls are TRBV7-8 and TRBJ2-5; D gene unclear. The CDR3 extends over 13 amino acids. V dropped 3 bases and J dropped 5 bases, with 10 bases sitting between them. Germline loops: CDR1 SGHVS, CDR2 FQNEAQ. The CDR3, as DNA: TGTGCCAGCAGCTTTCCTCCTAGGGAGACCCAGTACTTC. This sequence encodes CASSFPPRETQYF.

This clone was detected only once. CDR3 sequence (DNA): TGTGCCAGCAGTTCACCGGGACGGCCGAACACTGAAGCTTTCTTT. Translation: CASSSPGRPNTEAFF. This chain links TRBV6-5 with TRBJ1-1; TRBD1 is a possible D gene (5 bases). V gave up 4 bases and J gave up 1 base, with 13 bases separating them. The CDR3 loop spans 15 amino acids. Germline assignment: CDR1 MNHEY and CDR2 SVGAGI.

The chain recombines TRBV7-9 with TRBJ2-7; weak D call: TRBD1 (6 bases). In germline, CDR1 is SEHNR, CDR2 FQNEAQ (reference sequence). This CDR3 is 13 amino acids long. V was cut by 5 bases and J by 5 bases, with 13 bases left in between. The CDR3 sequence is CASSQSRDNEQYF. CDR3 nucleotide sequence: TGTGCCAGCAGCCAATCCCGGGACAACGAGCAGTACTTC.

The chain is built from TRBV6-6 and TRBJ1-4; 8 bases line up with TRBD1. The V and J ends lost 2 bases and 7 bases, in that order; junction bases with no gene match: 3. This CDR3 spans 14 amino acids. Germline V gives CDR1 MNHNY, CDR2 SVGAGI (reference sequence). The CDR3 region has the DNA TGTGCCAGCAGTTACGGGACAGGCTTTGAAAAACTGTTTTTT. This sequence encodes CASSYGTGFEKLFF.